This TCR beta chain comes out of a study of cytomegalovirus exposure and HLA in healthy donors. Study-wide results and caveats: Most of the TCR beta V segments (in an earlier analysis) were productive either about 87% or about 30% of the time.

Remarks on this clone: The antigen remains undetermined. This specimen includes other DNA sequences encoding the same CDR3.

The CDR3 has 11 residues. Looked up from germline, CDR1 is SGHTA and CDR2 is FQGNSA. Trimming left V 5 bases short and J 3 bases short, with 5 bases between. Primers: 60 Vbeta forward and 13 Jbeta reverse. Sequencing was performed with immunoSEQ multiplex PCR; in TCRdb, only in-frame clones are kept and a portion is missing. The sample has around 99,000 clones, 70% to 80% seen once; the top ten hold 2% to 3%. The sequencing sample was made of PBMCs. This receptor was obtained from a man younger than 30 in good health and CMV-seronegative. The rearrangement links TRBV7-2 to TRBJ2-7; D gene uncertain. CDR3: CASSLLYEQYF. DNA of the CDR3: TGTGCCAGCAGCCTCCTCTACGAGCAGTACTTC.